This TCR beta chain was recorded in a study of cytomegalovirus exposure and HLA in healthy donors. V was cut by 1 base and J by 6 bases, with 11 bases left in between. Germline V gene lookup returns CDR1 SGHNT and CDR2 YYREEE (reference sequence). The CDR3 totals 14 residues. In the PCR, 60 Vbeta and 13 Jbeta primers were used. Method: immunoSEQ multiplex PCR; TCRdb's copy keeps in-frame clones and lacks some. The data hold roughly 89,000 clones, with 81% observed a single time. Sequencing input: PBMCs. The chain has TRBV5-4 and TRBJ2-1; no firm D call. This receptor was identified in a woman younger than 45 in good health and CMV-seronegative. The CDR3 nucleotides are TGTGCCAGCAGCTTGAGGAGTTTGGGCAATGAGCAGTTCTTC. It encodes CASSLRSLGNEQFF.